Presented here are 3 T cell receptor beta chains from one specimen sequenced in a study of cytomegalovirus exposure and HLA in healthy donors. The PCR had 60 Vbeta and 13 Jbeta primers. The data were produced by immunoSEQ multiplex PCR, yet TCRdb's version contains in-frame clones alone and is incomplete. The data hold 100,000 to 150,000 clones, with more than 65% observed a single time. Material for sequencing was PBMCs. These receptors all come from a woman in her thirties or forties in good health and CMV-seropositive.

J is TRBJ2-6 and V is TRBV15; no clear D. The CDR3 is 14 amino acids. Germline V CDR1 and CDR2: LNHNV, YYDKDF (reference sequence). V was pared by 3 bases and J by 3 bases, with 6 bases between. The CDR3 region has the DNA TGTGCCACCAGCAGCCAGAATGGGGCCAACGTCCTGACTTTC. Amino acids: CATSSQNGANVLTF.

The chain uses TRBV11-1 and TRBJ2-1, with 9 bases identical to TRBD1. Losses at the gene ends were 5 bases for V and 8 bases for J; bases not matched to a gene: 4. The length of the CDR3 is 13 residues. Germline lookup yields CDR1 SGHAT and CDR2 FQDESV (reference sequence). The CDR3 sequence: CASSGQGKDEQFF. The CDR3 nucleotides are TGTGCCAGCAGCGGACAGGGGAAGGATGAGCAGTTCTTC.

This clone was seen once. The V call is TRBV11-3, the J call TRBJ2-1; no clear D gene. CDR1 SGHNT and CDR2 YENEEA come from the germline V gene. The CDR3 sequence is 12 residues long. V gave up 4 bases and J gave up 10 bases, with 11 bases separating them. The CDR3 DNA reads as TGTGCCAGCAGCTATCAGAATATGGAGCAGTTCTTC. It is translated as CASSYQNMEQFF.